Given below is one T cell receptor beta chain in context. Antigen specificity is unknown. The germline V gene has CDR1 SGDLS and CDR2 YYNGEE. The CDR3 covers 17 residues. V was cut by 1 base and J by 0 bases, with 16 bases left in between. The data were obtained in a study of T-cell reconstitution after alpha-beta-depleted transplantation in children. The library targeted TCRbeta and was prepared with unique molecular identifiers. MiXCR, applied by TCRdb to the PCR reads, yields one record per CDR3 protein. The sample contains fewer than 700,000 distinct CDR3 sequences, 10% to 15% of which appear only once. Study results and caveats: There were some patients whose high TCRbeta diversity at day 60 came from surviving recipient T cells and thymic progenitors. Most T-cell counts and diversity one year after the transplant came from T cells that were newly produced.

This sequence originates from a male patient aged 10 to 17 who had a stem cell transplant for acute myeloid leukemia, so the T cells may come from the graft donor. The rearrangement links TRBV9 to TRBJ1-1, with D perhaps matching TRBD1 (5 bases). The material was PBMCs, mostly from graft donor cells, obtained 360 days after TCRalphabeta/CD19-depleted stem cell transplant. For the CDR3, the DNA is TGTGCCAGCAGCGTACTCTTATCCGGGACGGTGAACACTGAAGCTTTCTTT. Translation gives CASSVLLSGTVNTEAFF. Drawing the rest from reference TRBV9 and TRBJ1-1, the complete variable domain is DSGVTQTPKHLITATGQRVTLRCSPRSGDLSVYWYQQSLDQGLQFLIQYYNGEERAKGNILERFSAQQFPDLHSELNLSSLELGDSALYFCASSVLLSGTVNTEAFFGQGTRLTVV.